The 32 T cell receptor beta chains given below trace back to one sample, sequenced in a study of identical twins. TCRdb fed the 5' RACE reads into MiXCR, producing one record per CDR3 protein. The data show just under 550,000 distinct CDR3 sequences, 15% seen once. The data were also submitted as part of a second study, on yellow fever vaccine responses in identical twins.

Sequences were obtained from CD4+ T cells sorted from blood. The receptors shown here come from a woman aged 18-29 years in good health.

This clonotype appeared many times. The chain links TRBV12-3 or TRBV12-4 to TRBJ1-1, with 7 bases aligning to TRBD1. The CDR3 runs 15 residues. The V gene end was trimmed by 4 bases and the J gene end by 1 base; junction bases not matched to a gene: 6. Written as DNA, the CDR3 is TGTGCCAGCAGTTCCCGGACAGGCGCGAACACTGAAGCTTTCTTT. It is translated as CASSSRTGANTEAFF.

This clonotype was seen more than once but under ten times. V is TRBV4-2 and J is TRBJ2-1, with 9 bases lining up with TRBD2. CDR1 is LGHNA, CDR2 YNFKEQ, per germline. The CDR3 covers 15 residues. The J segment lost 5 bases and the V segment lost 4 bases, leaving 6 bases of the junction unmatched. CDR3 in amino acids: CASSPRGGHNNEQFF. In DNA, the CDR3 is TGTGCCAGCAGCCCGCGGGGGGGCCATAACAATGAGCAGTTCTTC.

This clonotype was seen only a few times. This chain joins TRBV7-6 and TRBJ2-3; D is perhaps TRBD1 (7 bases). Germline V gives CDR1 SGHVS, CDR2 FNYEAQ. Trimming removed 5 bases at V and 5 bases at J, with 20 bases between. The CDR3 length is 16 residues. The CDR3: CASSQWTQGGRDTQYF. CDR3 bases: TGTGCCAGCAGCCAATGGACTCAGGGGGGTCGAGATACGCAGTATTTT.

This clonotype came up many times. The CDR3 end shows no conserved phenylalanine or tryptophan, and so a read error is likely. No DNA is shown, since the ends of the CDR3 on it are uncertain; the CDR3 is the one TCRdb lists. J is TRBJ1-2 and V is TRBV12-3 or TRBV12-4; the table calls TRBD1, which could not be checked here. The CDR3 has 12 residues if both end residues are counted. The CDR3 spells CASSQGQTPQLL.

This clonotype has just a few counts. This chain links TRBV20-1 with TRBJ2-6, with D possibly matching TRBD2 (6 bases). Between the trimmed V and J ends, which lost 5 bases and 2 bases, there was a span of 7 bases. The CDR3 length is 13 residues. Germline loops: CDR1 DFQATT, CDR2 SNEGSKA (reference sequence). The CDR3: CSAPGAGANVLTF. The CDR3 DNA sequence: TGCAGTGCTCCGGGAGCTGGGGCCAACGTCCTGACTTTC.

The rearrangement uses TRBV28 and TRBJ2-7; TRBD2 agrees at 13 bases. CDR3 size: 16 residues. Germline CDR1 reads MDHEN; CDR2 reads SYDVKM. V shed 6 bases and J 6 bases; nucleotides not matched to a gene: 11. The CDR3 region is CASSLVLAGGPGEQYF. CDR3 coding DNA: TGTGCCAGCAGCTTGGTACTAGCGGGAGGGCCCGGCGAGCAGTACTTC.

This chain connects TRBV25-1 to TRBJ2-7; no clear D gene. Trimming stripped 0 bases from V and 6 bases from J, with 9 bases between. The germline V gene encodes CDR1 MGHDK and CDR2 SYGVNS. The CDR3 length is 13 residues. CDR3 sequence: CASSEYGRSEQYV. The CDR3 nucleotides are TGTGCCAGCAGTGAATATGGCAGGTCCGAGCAGTACGTC.

This clonotype was seen only a few times. This chain connects TRBV4-2 to TRBJ2-1; 7 positions agree with TRBD2. Trimming took 1 base from V and 0 from J; bases not matched to a gene: 9. The CDR3 length is 18 residues. Germline CDR1 and CDR2: LGHNA and YNFKEQ. Here the CDR3 DNA reads TGTGCCAGCAGCCAAGCCGGGACTAACCTCGACTCCTACAATGAGCAGTTCTTC. Amino acids: CASSQAGTNLDSYNEQFF.

This clonotype was seen only a few times. This rearrangement joins TRBV10-3 to TRBJ2-7; D is perhaps TRBD1 or TRBD2 (5 bases each). The germline V and J ends were trimmed by 6 bases and 4 bases, with 13 bases remaining between them. The CDR3 runs 13 residues. Germline-derived CDR1 and CDR2 are ENHRY and SYGVKD. CDR3 sequence: CAISRDGTYEQYV. The CDR3 DNA sequence: TGTGCCATCAGCCGGGACGGCACGTACGAGCAGTACGTC.

This clonotype was picked up a small number of times. The rearrangement joins TRBV15 to TRBJ2-3; D uncertain. Germline loops: CDR1 LNHNV, CDR2 YYDKDF (reference sequence). V lost 0 bases and J lost 0, with 13 bases in between. The CDR3 is 17 amino acids. In nucleotides, the CDR3 is TGTGCCACCAGCAGAGATACGTGGTTGGAAAGCACAGATACGCAGTATTTT. Translated, it gives CATSRDTWLESTDTQYF.

This clonotype was seen at least ten times. The V call is TRBV12-3 or TRBV12-4, the J call TRBJ2-3; a possible D gene is TRBD1 (6 bases). With 5 bases removed from V and 8 bases from J, the gap between germline ends came to 11 bases. The CDR3 extends over 12 amino acids. The CDR3 DNA reads as TGTGCCAGCAGTCCAGGGGCCGGTACGCAGTATTTT. It specifies CASSPGAGTQYF.

The J gene is TRBJ1-3, the V gene TRBV5-1; 8 bases map to TRBD1. The V gene's germline CDR1 is SGHRS and CDR2 YFSETQ. The CDR3 has 14 amino acids. After removal of 4 bases from V and 8 bases from J, the junction contained 8 bases not matched to a gene. CDR3 in amino acids: CASSPGQGEDTIYF. The CDR3 nucleotides are TGCGCCAGCAGCCCTGGACAGGGAGAGGACACCATATATTTT.

This chain links TRBV2 with TRBJ2-3, with 9 bases identical to TRBD1. This CDR3 region has 12 residues. V dropped 6 bases and J dropped 12; count of bases not matched to a gene: 7. From germline, CDR1 is SNHLY and CDR2 FYNNEI. The CDR3 nucleotides read TGTGCCAGCAGCCCCGGGACAGGGAAACAGTATTTT. Translating gives CASSPGTGKQYF.

The chain uses TRBV5-1 and TRBJ1-1; possible D gene TRBD1, 5 bases. CDR3 length: 14 amino acids. Germline values: CDR1 SGHRS, CDR2 YFSETQ. Trimming removed 4 bases at V and 1 base at J, with 11 bases between. The CDR3 bases are TGCGCCAGCAGCATCGGGACCGAGAACACTGAAGCTTTCTTT. This codes for CASSIGTENTEAFF.

This clonotype was seen a handful of times. The rearrangement links TRBV25-1 to TRBJ2-7; 16 bases map to TRBD2. Germline CDR1 and CDR2: MGHDK and SYGVNS. The CDR3 is 19 residues long. With V trimmed by 11 bases and J by 0 bases, 16 bases remained unmatched. The CDR3 region is CALSPGTSGRAVISYEQYF. As DNA, the CDR3 is TGTGCCTTAAGTCCCGGGACTAGCGGGAGGGCCGTAATCTCCTACGAGCAGTACTTC.

This clonotype has just a few counts. The V gene is TRBV10-3, the J gene TRBJ1-3; possibly TRBD1 for D (5 bases). Trimming took off 2 bases at V and 0 bases at J, with 11 bases between the two ends. Per the germline V gene, CDR1 is ENHRY and CDR2 is SYGVKD. The CDR3 spans 16 residues. The CDR3 nucleotides are TGTGCCATCAGTGAGAGGGGACGCATCTCTGGAAACACCATATATTTT. The encoded protein is CAISERGRISGNTIYF.

This clonotype occurred a few times. The gene calls are TRBV12-3 or TRBV12-4 and TRBJ2-4, with D possibly being TRBD1 (6 bases). The CDR3 totals 15 residues. Trimming removed 4 bases at V and 4 bases at J, with 14 bases between. The CDR3 DNA follows: TGTGCCAGCAGTTCAACGACAGGCGAAAAAAACATTCAGTACTTC. This encodes CASSSTTGEKNIQYF.

This clonotype was seen more than once but under ten times. The gene calls are TRBV11-1 and TRBJ2-1; 11 bases line up with TRBD2. The V segment lost 3 bases and the J segment 1 base; nucleotides outside the gene matches: 8. This CDR3 is 18 amino acids long. CDR1 is SGHAT and CDR2 is FQDESV in the germline V gene (reference sequence). The CDR3 is CASSFRLAGINSYNEQFF. The CDR3 DNA reads as TGTGCCAGCAGCTTCCGACTAGCGGGGATCAATTCCTACAATGAGCAGTTCTTC.

This clonotype has ten or more counts. The chain joins TRBV6-5 to TRBJ1-1; D is uncertain. The CDR3 loop spans 11 amino acids. V lost 6 bases, J lost 5 bases, and 7 bases lay in between. Germline loops: CDR1 MNHEY, CDR2 SVGAGI. The CDR3: CASSQGTEAFF. The CDR3 bases are TGTGCCAGCAGCCAAGGGACTGAAGCTTTCTTT.

The chain has TRBV11-1 and TRBJ2-1; 15 bases line up with TRBD2. Per germline, CDR1 SGHAT and CDR2 FQDESV (reference sequence). V shed 1 base, J shed 2 bases, and the junction held 6 bases outside the gene matches. The CDR3 loop spans 19 amino acids. The CDR3 DNA is TGTGCCAGCAGCTTAGGGACTAGCGGGAGGGCTCCCCCCTACAATGAGCAGTTCTTC. This gives the protein CASSLGTSGRAPPYNEQFF.

This chain connects TRBV5-1 to TRBJ1-4; 9 bases fit TRBD1. Looked up from germline, CDR1 is SGHRS and CDR2 is YFSETQ. J was trimmed by 8 bases and V by 4 bases; bases with no gene match: 12. The CDR3 covers 16 residues. Written as DNA, the CDR3 is TGCGCCAGCAGCCCAACGGGACAGGGACGGGGCGAAAAACTGTTTTTT. Encoded protein: CASSPTGQGRGEKLFF.

This chain joins TRBV5-1 and TRBJ2-1; 9 bases align to TRBD2. V trimming: 7 bases; J trimming: 1 base; junction bases outside the gene matches: 6. The germline CDR1 and CDR2 sequences are SGHRS and YFSETQ. CDR3 size: 15 residues. The CDR3 loop reads CASLYTSGSYNEQFF. Written as DNA, the CDR3 is TGCGCCAGCCTGTATACTAGCGGGTCCTACAATGAGCAGTTCTTC.

The chain employs TRBV7-2 and TRBJ2-2, with D uncertain. CDR1 is SGHTA, CDR2 FQGNSA, per germline. The V end was cut by 7 bases, the J end by 1 base, with 13 bases between. This CDR3 comprises 15 residues. CDR3 in amino acids: CASTRRTGNTGELFF. In DNA, the CDR3 is TGTGCCAGCACCCGACGTACGGGGAACACCGGGGAGCTGTTTTTT. Drawing the rest from reference TRBV7-2 and TRBJ2-2, the complete variable domain is GAGVSQSPSNKVTEKGKDVELRCDPISGHTALYWYRQSLGQGLEFLIYFQGNSAPDKSGLPSDRFSAERTGGSVSTLTIQRTQQEDSAVYLCASTRRTGNTGELFFGEGSRLTVL.

This clonotype came up a few times. This sequence joins TRBV4-2 and TRBJ2-2, with 11 nucleotides matching TRBD2. V lost 4 bases and J lost 8; bases outside the gene matches: 18. There are 19 residues in the CDR3. The germline V gene encodes CDR1 LGHNA and CDR2 YNFKEQ. The DNA for the CDR3 is TGTGCCAGCAGCCCAAACCCCACACTAGCGGGGGTTTCCACGGGGGAGCTGTTTTTT. Translated, it gives CASSPNPTLAGVSTGELFF.

This clonotype was seen only a few times. J is TRBJ2-1 and V is TRBV6-5; TRBD2 matches 10 bases. This CDR3 has 17 residues. Trimming took 4 bases from V and 7 from J; bases not matched to a gene: 13. Germline V gene sequence: CDR1 MNHEY, CDR2 SVGAGI. The CDR3 region is CASSSLTSGAYGNEQFF. The CDR3 DNA sequence: TGTGCCAGCAGTTCGCTAACTAGCGGGGCATATGGGAATGAGCAGTTCTTC.

This clonotype was recorded a few times. This sequence joins TRBV7-2 and TRBJ1-1; TRBD1 might be the D (5 bases). V was shortened by 7 bases and J by 0 bases, with 15 bases between the two germline ends. This CDR3 has 15 amino acids. Looked up from germline, CDR1 is SGHTA and CDR2 is FQGNSA. CDR3 in DNA: TGTGCCAGCACCCACCGGGGGGGGATGAACACTGAAGCTTTCTTT. Its translation: CASTHRGGMNTEAFF.

This clonotype has a handful of counts. V gene TRBV20-1 combines with J gene TRBJ2-7, with D perhaps assigned TRBD1 or TRBD2 (5 bases each). CDR1 and CDR2 from the germline V gene are DFQATT and SNEGSKA (reference sequence). Trimming shortened V by 5 bases and J by 3 bases, and 14 bases separated the two germline ends. The CDR3 is 13 residues long. The CDR3 DNA is TGCAGTGCTTCTCTTGGGACCGTCTACGAGCAGTACGTC. Its translation is CSASLGTVYEQYV.

V and J are TRBV5-1 and TRBJ1-5; TRBD1 aligns across 8 bases. CDR3 length: 14 amino acids. CDR1 and CDR2 (germline): SGHRS, YFSETQ. After removal of 4 bases from V and 6 bases from J, the junction contained 6 bases not matched to a gene. CDR3 protein: CASSTGQGGQPQHF. The CDR3, as DNA: TGCGCCAGCAGCACCGGACAGGGAGGTCAGCCCCAGCATTTT. Full variable domain (rest looked up from reference TRBV5-1 and TRBJ1-5): KAGVTQTPRYLIKTRGQQVTLSCSPISGHRSVSWYQQTPGQGLQFLFEYFSETQRNKGNFPGRFSGRQFSNSRSEMNVSTLELGDSALYLCASSTGQGGQPQHFGDGTRLSIL.

The rearrangement uses TRBV6-1 and TRBJ2-7; TRBD2 matches at 8 bases. This CDR3 contains 15 residues. CDR1 and CDR2 (germline): MNHNS, SASEGT. Trimming at V came to 6 bases and at J to 3 bases, leaving 10 bases not matched to a gene. This CDR3 reads CASSPSGGGIYEQYF. The CDR3 nucleotides read TGTGCCAGCAGCCCAAGCGGGGGAGGGATCTACGAGCAGTACTTC.

This rearrangement joins TRBV7-9 to TRBJ2-1; possibly TRBD1 for D (6 bases). The germline V gene has CDR1 SEHNR and CDR2 FQNEAQ (reference sequence). This CDR3 spans 16 amino acids. V was trimmed by 1 base and J by 4 bases, leaving 14 bases between them. This chain's CDR3 is CASSLGSGAPYNEQFF. The CDR3 DNA reads TGTGCCAGCAGCTTAGGGTCAGGGGCCCCATACAATGAGCAGTTCTTC.

This clonotype was seen a handful of times. The J gene is TRBJ2-3, the V gene TRBV7-9; maybe TRBD2 (6 bases). This CDR3 is built from 14 residues. Germline V gene lookup returns CDR1 SEHNR and CDR2 FQNEAQ (reference sequence). Trimming removed 4 bases from V and 2 bases from J, with 10 bases in between. This CDR3 reads CASSSRTTTDTQYF. CDR3 DNA sequence: TGTGCCAGCAGCTCCCGGACTACCACAGATACGCAGTATTTT.

The J gene is TRBJ2-1, the V gene TRBV29-1; D could derive from TRBD1 or TRBD2 (5 bases each). Germline V gene lookup returns CDR1 SQVTM and CDR2 ANQGSEA. With 6 bases removed from V and 0 bases from J, the gap between germline ends came to 24 bases. This CDR3 is built from 18 residues. The CDR3 is CSVPAGTFFLSSYNEQFF. The CDR3 DNA reads as TGCAGCGTCCCAGCCGGGACCTTCTTCCTGAGCTCCTACAATGAGCAGTTCTTC.